Sequencing of this T cell receptor (beta chain) was carried out in a study of blood T cell repertoires in COVID-19. Under the authors' procedure: Counts of nucleated cells, estimated from reference gene primer amplification, were obtained. Assay used: immunoSEQ multiplex PCR; TCRdb lists only in-frame clones, some missing. V, J and clone size are those of that table, while D and trimming were read from the DNA. The sample includes about 200,000 clones, approximately 86% of them seen just once. The junction had 9 bases not matched to a gene; V was cut back by 7 bases and J by 2 bases. Germline CDR1 and CDR2: SGHNT and YENEEA. The CDR3 is 16 amino acids.

This sequence was found in a woman in her forties or fifties with COVID-19, enrolled during active disease. The V and J genes are TRBV11-3 and TRBJ1-5; 9 nucleotides align to TRBD1. What was sequenced was peripheral blood. For the CDR3, the DNA is TGTGCCAGCACCCACCCGGGACAGGGTGGCAATCAGCCCCAGCATTTT. The encoded protein is CASTHPGQGGNQPQHF. Full variable domain (outside the CDR3, taken from reference TRBV11-3 and TRBJ1-5): EAGVVQSPRYKIIEKKQPVAFWCNPISGHNTLYWYLQNLGQGPELLIRYENEEAVDDSQLPKDRFSAERLKGVDSTLKIQPAELGDSAVYLCASTHPGQGGNQPQHFGDGTRLSIL.